The 9 T cell receptor beta chains below were found in one sample sequenced in a study of blood T cell repertoires in COVID-19. Clones were read by immunoSEQ multiplex PCR, and TCRdb kept only the in-frame ones, dropping some. Of almost 500,000 clones detected, less than 90% appear once; the ten largest clones hold 7% to 10%. The sample taken for sequencing was PBMCs or T cells enriched from blood (not recorded which). These receptors were taken from a woman aged 55-70 years who had recovered from COVID-19.

CDR3 DNA: TGTGCTAGTGGTTTGGTAGCCCCAGGGGCCCAGCCCCAGCATTTT. Its translation is CASGLVAPGAQPQHF. The rearrangement joins TRBV12-5 to TRBJ1-5; a weak D match, TRBD1 (6 bases). This CDR3 region has 15 residues. In germline, CDR1 is LGHNT, CDR2 FRNRAP. V was clipped by 0 bases and J by 7 bases, with 13 bases between them.

The chain links TRBV5-1 to TRBJ1-2; D uncertain. The CDR3 loop spans 14 amino acids. Trimming took 2 bases from V and 0 from J, leaving 8 bases between them. Germline V CDR1 and CDR2: SGHRS, YFSETQ. The CDR3 here is CASSFTDANYGYTF. The CDR3 DNA follows: TGCGCCAGCAGCTTTACAGACGCTAACTATGGCTACACCTTC.

This chain joins TRBV6-1 and TRBJ2-3; D gene uncertain. Germline lookup yields CDR1 MNHNS and CDR2 SASEGT. V was cut by 3 bases and J by 2 bases, with 9 bases left in between. The CDR3 contains 14 residues. DNA for the CDR3: TGTGCCAGCAGTGATAAACTCCCCACAGATACGCAGTATTTT. Encoded protein: CASSDKLPTDTQYF.

This clone occurred once. This chain uses TRBV18 with TRBJ1-3; D is undetermined. The germline CDR1 and CDR2 sequences are KGHSH and LQKENI. The CDR3 totals 14 residues. V lost 2 bases and J 2 bases, leaving 7 bases between the germline ends. In DNA form, the CDR3 reads TGTGCCAGCTCACCAGGCACAACTGGAAACACCATATATTTT. This gives the protein CASSPGTTGNTIYF.

This clone occurred once. The chain couples TRBV10-3 to TRBJ1-4, with TRBD1 matching over 7 bases. The germline gives CDR1 ENHRY, CDR2 SYGVKD. CDR3 length equals 14 residues. V lost 2 bases, J lost 8 bases, and 5 bases stayed unmatched. The CDR3 loop is CAISETGEVEKLFF. The DNA of the CDR3 is TGTGCCATCAGTGAGACAGGGGAGGTGGAAAAACTGTTTTTT.

A few counts support this clone. J is TRBJ2-7 and V is TRBV3-1 (or the pseudogene TRBV3-2); possibly TRBD1 for D (6 bases). V was shortened by 1 base and J by 6 bases, with 7 bases between the two germline ends. This CDR3 spans 12 amino acids. CDR1 is LGHDT and CDR2 is YNNKEL in the germline V gene (reference sequence). The CDR3 coding sequence is TGTGCCAGCAGCCAAGGAGGGGGCGAGCAGTACGTC. Its translation: CASSQGGGEQYV.

The chain uses TRBV10-3 and TRBJ2-4, with TRBD1 matching 9 bases. Germline CDR1 ENHRY, CDR2 SYGVKD. The CDR3 sequence is 16 residues long. The V gene end was trimmed by 0 bases and the J gene end by 6 bases; junction bases not matched to a gene: 6. The CDR3 spells CAISESASDRGNIQYF. As DNA, the CDR3 is TGTGCCATCAGTGAGTCTGCATCGGACAGGGGAAACATTCAGTACTTC.

The rearrangement links TRBV9 to TRBJ1-5; no reliable D call. Germline loops: CDR1 SGDLS, CDR2 YYNGEE. CDR3 length: 13 amino acids. Trimming cost V 1 base and J 5 bases, with 7 bases left between them. CDR3 DNA: TGTGCCAGCAGCGTACGCGGGGATCAGCCCCAGCATTTT. It codes for CASSVRGDQPQHF.

The chain couples TRBV12-3 or TRBV12-4 to TRBJ1-1; D unresolved. The ends were cut back, 3 bases at V and 6 bases at J, with 8 bases in the middle. This CDR3 has 12 amino acids. The CDR3 sequence is CASSFVGSEAFF. The CDR3 bases are TGTGCCAGCAGTTTCGTTGGCTCTGAAGCTTTCTTT.